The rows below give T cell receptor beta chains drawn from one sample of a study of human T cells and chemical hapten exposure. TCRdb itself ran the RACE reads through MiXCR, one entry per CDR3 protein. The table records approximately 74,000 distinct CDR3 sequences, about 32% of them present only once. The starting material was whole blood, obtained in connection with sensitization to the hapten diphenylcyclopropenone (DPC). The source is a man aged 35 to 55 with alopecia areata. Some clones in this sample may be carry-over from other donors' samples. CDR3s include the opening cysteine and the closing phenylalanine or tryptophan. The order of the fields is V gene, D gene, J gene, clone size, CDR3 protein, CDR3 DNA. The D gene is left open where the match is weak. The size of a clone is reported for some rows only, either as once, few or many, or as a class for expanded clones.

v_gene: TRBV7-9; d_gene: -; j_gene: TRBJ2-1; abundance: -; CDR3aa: CASSLVPSISSSYNEQFF; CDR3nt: TGTGCCAGCAGCTTGGTCCCCTCAATCAGTAGCTCCTACAATGAGCAGTTCTTC
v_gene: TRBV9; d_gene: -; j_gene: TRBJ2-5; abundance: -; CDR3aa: CASSVDGIGETQYF; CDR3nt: TGTGCCAGCAGCGTAGACGGGATAGGAGAGACCCAGTACTTC
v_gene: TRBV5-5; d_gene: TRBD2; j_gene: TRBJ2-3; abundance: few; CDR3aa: CASSLVLAGNTDTQYF; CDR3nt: TGTGCCAGCAGCTTGGTACTAGCGGGCAACACAGATACGCAGTATTTT
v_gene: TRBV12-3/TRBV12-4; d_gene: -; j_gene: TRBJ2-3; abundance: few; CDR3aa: CASSFGPTDTQYF; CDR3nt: TGTGCCAGCAGTTTTGGTCCCACAGATACGCAGTATTTT
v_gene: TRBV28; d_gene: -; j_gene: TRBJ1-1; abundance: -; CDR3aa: CASSLRSRGAFF; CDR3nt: TGTGCCAGCAGTTTGAGGAGTCGTGGAGCTTTCTTT
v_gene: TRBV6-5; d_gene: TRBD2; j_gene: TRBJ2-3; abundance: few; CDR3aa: CASSYSFLGGTSVTDTQYF; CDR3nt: TGTGCCAGCAGTTACTCGTTCCTGGGGGGGACTAGCGTCACAGATACGCAGTATTTT
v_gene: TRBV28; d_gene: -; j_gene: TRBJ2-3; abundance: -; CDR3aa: CASSPPGGTDTQYF; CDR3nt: TGTGCCAGCAGTCCTCCTGGGGGGACAGATACGCAGTATTTT
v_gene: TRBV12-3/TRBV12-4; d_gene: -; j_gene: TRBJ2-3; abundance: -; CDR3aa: CASSTATGRTDTQYF; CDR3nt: TGTGCCAGCAGTACAGCTACGGGGCGCACAGATACGCAGTATTTT
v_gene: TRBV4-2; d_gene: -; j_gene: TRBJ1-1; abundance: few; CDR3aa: CASSQEPRGSGHTEAFF; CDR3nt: TGTGCCAGCAGCCAAGAGCCCCGGGGGTCAGGTCACACTGAAGCTTTCTTT
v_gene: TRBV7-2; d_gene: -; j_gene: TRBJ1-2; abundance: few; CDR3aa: CASSLWDYGYTF; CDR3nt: TGTGCCAGCAGCTTGTGGGACTATGGCTACACCTTC
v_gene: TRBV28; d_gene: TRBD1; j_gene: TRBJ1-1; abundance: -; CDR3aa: CASSSTTGAWTEAFF; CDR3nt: TGTGCCAGCAGTTCGACGACAGGGGCCTGGACTGAAGCTTTCTTT
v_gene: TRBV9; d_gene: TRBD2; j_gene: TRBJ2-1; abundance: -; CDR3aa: CASSGEGLADENEQFF; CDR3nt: TGTGCCAGCAGCGGGGAAGGTCTAGCGGATGAAAATGAGCAGTTCTTC
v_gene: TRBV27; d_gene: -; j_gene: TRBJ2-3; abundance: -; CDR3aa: CASSLWGQGTDTQYF; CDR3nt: TGTGCCAGCAGTTTATGGGGGCAGGGTACAGATACGCAGTATTTT
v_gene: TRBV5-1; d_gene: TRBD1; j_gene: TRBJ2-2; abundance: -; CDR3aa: CASSSGQGETGELFF; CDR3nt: TGCGCCAGCAGCTCAGGACAGGGCGAGACCGGGGAGCTGTTTTTT
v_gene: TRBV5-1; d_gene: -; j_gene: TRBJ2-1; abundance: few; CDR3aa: CASSPTRANEQFF; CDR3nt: TGCGCCAGCAGTCCTACCAGGGCCAATGAGCAGTTCTTC
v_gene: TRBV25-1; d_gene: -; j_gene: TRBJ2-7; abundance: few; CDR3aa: CASSPRASSYEQYF; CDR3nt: TGTGCCAGCAGTCCGCGGGCCAGCTCCTACGAGCAGTACTTC
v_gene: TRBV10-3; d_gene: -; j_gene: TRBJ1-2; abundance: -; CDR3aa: CAISDWQVTGTYGYTF; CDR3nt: TGTGCCATCAGTGACTGGCAGGTCACCGGCACTTATGGCTACACCTTC
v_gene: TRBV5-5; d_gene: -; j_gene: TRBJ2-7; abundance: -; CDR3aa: CASSLDTYEQYF; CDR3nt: TGTGCCAGCAGCTTGGATACCTACGAGCAGTACTTC
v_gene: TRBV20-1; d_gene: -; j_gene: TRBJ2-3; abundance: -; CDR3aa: CSGGVADTQYF; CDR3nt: TGCAGTGGTGGGGTCGCAGATACGCAGTATTTT
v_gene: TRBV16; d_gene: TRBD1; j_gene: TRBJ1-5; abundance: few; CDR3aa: CASSGTGVSQPQHF; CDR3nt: TGTGCCAGCAGCGGGACAGGGGTTAGTCAGCCCCAGCATTTT
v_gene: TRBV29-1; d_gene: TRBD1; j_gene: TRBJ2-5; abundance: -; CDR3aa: CSVRTGGAGETQYF; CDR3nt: TGCAGCGTTCGGACAGGGGGCGCCGGGGAGACCCAGTACTTC
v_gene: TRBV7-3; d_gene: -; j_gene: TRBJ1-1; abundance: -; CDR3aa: CASSATASTETFF; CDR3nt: TGTGCCAGCAGCGCGACAGCGAGTACTGAAACTTTCTTT
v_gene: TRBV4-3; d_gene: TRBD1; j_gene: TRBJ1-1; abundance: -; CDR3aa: CASSQDRGYTEAFF; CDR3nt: TGCGCCAGCAGCCAAGACAGGGGGTACACTGAAGCTTTCTTT
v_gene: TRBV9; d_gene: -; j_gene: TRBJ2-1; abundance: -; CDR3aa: CASSEVAGGNNEQFF; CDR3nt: TGTGCCAGCAGCGAGGTGGCAGGGGGGAACAATGAGCAGTTCTTC